One and the same sample provided the 15 T cell receptor beta chains below, sequenced in a study of cytomegalovirus exposure and HLA in healthy donors. 60 Vbeta and 13 Jbeta primers were used in PCR. Assay: immunoSEQ multiplex PCR; the TCRdb copy retains only in-frame clones and omits some. The table includes some 110,000 clones, about four fifths detected once. What was sequenced was PBMCs. The source of these receptors is a middle-aged man in good health and CMV-seronegative.

This clone was seen a single time. V gene TRBV4-3 combines with J gene TRBJ2-3; no definite D call. This CDR3 region has 16 residues. V lost 0 bases to trimming and J lost 6 bases, with 16 bases between them. Germline CDR1 reads LGHNA; CDR2 reads YSLEER. The chain's CDR3 is CASSQEGGQVKDTQYF. Here the CDR3 DNA reads TGCGCCAGCAGCCAAGAGGGTGGGCAGGTCAAGGATACGCAGTATTTT.

The V and J genes are TRBV7-9 and TRBJ1-6, with a weak D call TRBD1 (5 bases). The CDR3 covers 14 residues. Trimming pared 3 bases from V and 7 bases from J, leaving 10 bases between. Germline-derived CDR1 and CDR2 are SEHNR and FQNEAQ (reference sequence). The CDR3 is CASSFGTENSPLHF. The CDR3 nucleotides read TGTGCCAGCAGCTTTGGGACTGAAAATTCACCCCTCCACTTT.

This sequence joins TRBV11-2 and TRBJ2-7, with 9 nucleotides matching TRBD2. The J segment lost 0 bases and the V segment lost 6 bases, leaving 6 bases of the junction unmatched. The germline gives CDR1 SGHAT, CDR2 FQNNGV. CDR3 length: 15 residues. The CDR3 DNA follows: TGTGCCAGCAGTTACAGTAGCGGGGGCTCCTACGAGCAGTACTTC. Protein product: CASSYSSGGSYEQYF.

V gene TRBV7-2 combines with J gene TRBJ2-7, with 7 bases that match TRBD1. After removal of 2 bases from V and 2 bases from J, the junction contained 6 bases not matched to a gene. CDR1 SGHTA and CDR2 FQGNSA come from the germline V gene. The CDR3 is made up of 15 amino acids. This CDR3 is CASSLSTGATYEQYF. CDR3 DNA sequence: TGTGCCAGCAGCTTAAGTACAGGGGCAACCTACGAGCAGTACTTC.

The rearrangement joins TRBV9 to TRBJ2-1, with 12 bases matching TRBD2. The CDR3 contains 18 residues. The V and J ends lost 1 base and 3 bases, in that order; junction bases with no gene match: 8. Per germline, CDR1 SGDLS and CDR2 YYNGEE. The CDR3: CASSVSASGGAGYNEQFF. As DNA, the CDR3 is TGTGCCAGCAGCGTAAGCGCTAGCGGGGGGGCCGGCTACAATGAGCAGTTCTTC.

This clone was picked up one time. The chain employs TRBV23-1 and TRBJ1-3; D not resolved. TRBV23-1 falls under the ORF class, with uncertain function. The length of the CDR3 is 15 residues. V was pared by 4 bases and J by 7 bases, with 17 bases between. CDR3 DNA sequence: TGCGCCAGCAGTCCCAATGACAAGACCTACAACACCATATATTTT. Translation gives CASSPNDKTYNTIYF.

The V and J genes are TRBV7-3 and TRBJ2-2; 7 nucleotides match TRBD2. The germline V gene has CDR1 SGHTA and CDR2 FQGTGA. Trimming at V came to 5 bases and at J to 7 bases, leaving 4 bases not matched to a gene. The CDR3 loop spans 13 amino acids. The CDR3 region is CASSIGGDGELFF. CDR3 bases: TGTGCCAGCAGCATTGGGGGGGACGGGGAGCTGTTTTTT.

The genes are TRBV5-1 and TRBJ1-3; 7 bases agree with TRBD1. This CDR3 has 16 residues. Germline CDR1 SGHRS, CDR2 YFSETQ. The junction had 4 bases not matched to a gene; V was cut back by 1 base and J by 0 bases. CDR3 loop: CASSLTGAPSGNTIYF. CDR3 DNA: TGCGCCAGCAGCTTGACAGGGGCTCCCTCTGGAAACACCATATATTTT.

This clone showed up just once. V and J are TRBV9 and TRBJ1-1; D gene ambiguous. V was trimmed by 0 bases and J by 1 base, leaving 13 bases between them. This CDR3 spans 16 amino acids. Germline V gene lookup returns CDR1 SGDLS and CDR2 YYNGEE. The CDR3 region has the DNA TGTGCCAGCAGCGTAGCCCCGATTAACACGAACACTGAAGCTTTCTTT. Its protein product is CASSVAPINTNTEAFF.

J is TRBJ1-6 and V is TRBV25-1; 7 nucleotides match TRBD1. This CDR3 spans 16 amino acids. Germline V gene sequence: CDR1 MGHDK, CDR2 SYGVNS. With 1 base clipped from V and 9 bases from J, the junction kept 9 bases outside the gene matches. The CDR3 region is CASSEFGTVDRSPLHF. For the CDR3, the DNA is TGTGCCAGCAGTGAATTCGGGACAGTGGACCGTTCACCCCTCCACTTT.

The chain joins TRBV2 to TRBJ2-5, with 7 bases matching TRBD2. Germline CDR1 is SNHLY and CDR2 is FYNNEI. The V and J ends lost 6 bases and 5 bases, in that order; junction bases with no gene match: 12. CDR3 length: 15 residues. CDR3 sequence: CASRDGDTSVETQYF. The CDR3 DNA sequence: TGTGCCAGCAGGGACGGCGATACTAGCGTCGAGACCCAGTACTTC.

This clone was detected a few times. The J gene is TRBJ2-2, the V gene TRBV7-6, with 14 bases fitting TRBD2. Germline CDR1 SGHVS, CDR2 FNYEAQ. The CDR3 loop spans 19 amino acids. V lost 4 bases, J lost 2 bases, and 9 bases stayed unmatched. The chain's CDR3 is CASSSRPTSGGANTGELFF. The CDR3 DNA reads TGTGCCAGCAGCTCACGACCGACTAGCGGGGGGGCTAACACCGGGGAGCTGTTTTTT. Together with reference TRBV7-6 and TRBJ2-2, the CDR3 gives the full variable domain: GAGVSQSPRYKVTKRGQDVALRCDPISGHVSLYWYRQALGQGPEFLTYFNYEAQQDKSGLPNDRFSAERPEGSISTLTIQRTEQRDSAMYRCASSSRPTSGGANTGELFFGEGSRLTVL.

The count of this clone is one. The chain carries TRBV4-1 and TRBJ2-7; TRBD2 might be the D (6 bases). The V end was cut by 1 base, the J end by 3 bases, with 10 bases between. Looked up from germline, CDR1 is MGHRA and CDR2 is YSYEKL. The CDR3 has 14 residues. The CDR3 protein is CASSQGLARYEQYF. The CDR3 nucleotides are TGCGCCAGCAGCCAAGGTCTAGCGCGCTACGAGCAGTACTTC.

This clone was observed a single time. The genes are TRBV20-1 and TRBJ2-7; TRBD1 matches at 9 bases. Germline lookup yields CDR1 DFQATT and CDR2 SNEGSKA (reference sequence). The CDR3 runs to 11 residues. V gave up 6 bases and J gave up 9 bases; unmatched junction bases: 6. CDR3 sequence reads: CSARDREVQYF. The CDR3 DNA sequence: TGCAGTGCGAGGGACAGGGAAGTGCAGTACTTC.

V gene TRBV28 combines with J gene TRBJ1-5; D may be TRBD1 (5 bases). Looked up from germline, CDR1 is MDHEN and CDR2 is SYDVKM. V lost 5 bases to trimming and J lost 2 bases, with 10 bases between them. The CDR3 is 14 amino acids. The CDR3 is CASSMGGGNQPQHF. Here the CDR3 DNA reads TGTGCCAGCAGTATGGGGGGTGGCAATCAGCCCCAGCATTTT.